Described below is a single T cell receptor (beta chain) sequence and its context. The antigen remains unidentified. This sample is part of a study of cytomegalovirus exposure and HLA in healthy donors. Study findings and constraints: TCR clusters originating in the first cohort tended to co-occur in the 110 or so validation repertoires, according to a later analysis. Reportedly, diagnosis of cytomegalovirus status by the classifier showed high specificity and sensitivity.

TCRdb keeps only in-frame clones here, not all; method: immunoSEQ multiplex PCR. There are about 120,000 clones in the sample; around 96% occur only once, and about 1.8% lies in the top ten. Trimming took 8 bases from V and 6 from J; bases not matched to a gene: 13. The CDR3 has 15 residues. Germline assignment: CDR1 MDHEN and CDR2 SYDVKM. The sample taken for sequencing was PBMCs. J is TRBJ2-1 and V is TRBV28; 7 bases agree with TRBD2. The receptor was derived from a man between 18 and 29 years old in good health and CMV-seronegative. CDR3 amino acids: CASDPSGREINEQFF. The CDR3 coding sequence is TGTGCCAGCGATCCTAGCGGCAGAGAGATCAATGAGCAGTTCTTC.